This T cell receptor (beta chain) originates from a study of blood T cell repertoires in COVID-19. The germline gives CDR1 MGHRA, CDR2 YSYEKL. This CDR3 has 13 residues. Trimming cost V 2 bases and J 4 bases, with 9 bases left between them. Sequencing was performed with immunoSEQ multiplex PCR; in TCRdb, only in-frame clones are kept and a portion is missing. This table holds 350,000 to 400,000 clones, roughly 92% found once. This clonotype was sampled from a woman between 35 and 50 years old who had been exposed to COVID-19. The chain carries TRBV4-1 and TRBJ2-7, with D maybe TRBD1 (5 bases). Input material: PBMCs or T cells enriched from blood (not recorded which). CDR3 in DNA: TGCGCCAGCAGCCAACCCGACAGTTACGAGCAGTACTTC. Translation gives CASSQPDSYEQYF.